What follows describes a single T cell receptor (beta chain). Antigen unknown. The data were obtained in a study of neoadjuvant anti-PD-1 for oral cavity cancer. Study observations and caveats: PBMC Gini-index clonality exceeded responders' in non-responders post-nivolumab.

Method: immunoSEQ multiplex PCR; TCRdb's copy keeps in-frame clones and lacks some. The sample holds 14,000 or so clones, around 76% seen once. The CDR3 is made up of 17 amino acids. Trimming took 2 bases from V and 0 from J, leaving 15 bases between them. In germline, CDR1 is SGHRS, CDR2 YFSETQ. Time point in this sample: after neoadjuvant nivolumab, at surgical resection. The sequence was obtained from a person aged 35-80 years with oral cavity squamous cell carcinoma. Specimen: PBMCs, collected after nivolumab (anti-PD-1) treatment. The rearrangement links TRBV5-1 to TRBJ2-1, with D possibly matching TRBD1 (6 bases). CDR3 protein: CASSLSSGTLSYNEQFF. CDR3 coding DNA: TGCGCCAGCAGCTTATCCTCCGGGACACTCTCCTACAATGAGCAGTTCTTC.